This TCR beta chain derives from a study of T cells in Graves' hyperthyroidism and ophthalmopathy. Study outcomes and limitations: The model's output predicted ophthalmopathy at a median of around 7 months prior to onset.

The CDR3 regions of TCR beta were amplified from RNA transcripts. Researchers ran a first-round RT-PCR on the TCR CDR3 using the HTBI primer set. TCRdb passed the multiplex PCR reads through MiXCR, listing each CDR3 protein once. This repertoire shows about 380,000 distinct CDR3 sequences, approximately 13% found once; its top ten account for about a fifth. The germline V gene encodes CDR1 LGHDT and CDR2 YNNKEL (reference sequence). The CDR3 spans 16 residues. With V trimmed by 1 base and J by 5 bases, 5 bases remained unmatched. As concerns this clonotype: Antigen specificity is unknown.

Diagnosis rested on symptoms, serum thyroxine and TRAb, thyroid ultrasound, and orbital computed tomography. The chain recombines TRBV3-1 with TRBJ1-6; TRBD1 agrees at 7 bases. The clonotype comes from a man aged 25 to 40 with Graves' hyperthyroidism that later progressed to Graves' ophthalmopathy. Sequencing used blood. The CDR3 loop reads CASSQVRDRDNSPLHF. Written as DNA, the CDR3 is TGTGCCAGCAGCCAAGTCCGGGACAGAGATAATTCACCCCTCCACTTT.